These T cell receptor beta chains were read from a single sample in a study of T cells in Graves' hyperthyroidism and ophthalmopathy. From the multiplex PCR reads, TCRdb called clonotypes with MiXCR, one entry per CDR3 protein. The top ten hold roughly a fifth of the sample, which has more than 300,000 distinct CDR3 sequences, about 14% seen once. Sequencing used blood. These receptor sequences come from a woman in her 30s with Graves' ophthalmopathy. CDR3s leave out the opening cysteine and the closing phenylalanine or tryptophan. A D gene is named only where the DNA matches it firmly.

v_gene	d_gene	j_gene	CDR3aa
TRBV27	NA	TRBJ2-7	ASSLGSATQYEQY
TRBV12-3/TRBV12-4	NA	TRBJ1-6	ASRLGVAPLH
TRBV29-1	NA	TRBJ1-1	SATELIGNTEAF
TRBV20-1	NA	TRBJ2-3	SASGEGGGTDTQY
TRBV30	NA	TRBJ1-3	AWDTSRNTIY
TRBV18	TRBD1	TRBJ2-3	ASSPRTTGGITDTQY
TRBV6-6	NA	TRBJ1-1	ASSYSGSNTEAF
TRBV10-3	NA	TRBJ2-1	AISESGYNNEQF
TRBV5-1	NA	TRBJ2-5	ASSLLSETQY
TRBV28	NA	TRBJ1-6	ASSPYPEGHSPLH
TRBV20-1	TRBD1	TRBJ2-7	SAARDSYEQY
TRBV4-1	TRBD1	TRBJ2-1	ASSPGGGTGGYEQF
TRBV5-1	NA	TRBJ2-7	ASSLEPVDYEQY
TRBV12-3/TRBV12-4	NA	TRBJ2-3	ASTHSLGFSDTQY
TRBV29-1	NA	TRBJ1-5	SVEDGSGQPQH
TRBV12-3/TRBV12-4	NA	TRBJ2-4	ASSGGKAKNIQY
TRBV27	NA	TRBJ2-1	ASRKSAGDEQF
TRBV28	NA	TRBJ1-6	ASSWRGSNSPLH
TRBV19	TRBD1	TRBJ2-4	ASSKAGQGLQNIQY
TRBV11-3	NA	TRBJ2-1	ASSLAGSSYNEQF
TRBV7-6	NA	TRBJ2-2	ASSLALRTNTGELF
TRBV2	NA	TRBJ2-1	ASRNVGNYNEQF
TRBV27	NA	TRBJ2-7	ASSYRVSSYEQY
TRBV6-5	TRBD2	TRBJ2-3	ASSYRGLAGSTDTQY
TRBV11-2	NA	TRBJ2-5	ASSLELRETQY
TRBV27	TRBD1	TRBJ2-4	ASSLRTGWGKNIQY
TRBV11-2	NA	TRBJ2-7	ASSLASRPLLGEQY
TRBV28	NA	TRBJ1-2	ASSLWSGVYGYT
TRBV9	NA	TRBJ2-5	ASSVDSGPQETQY
TRBV5-8	NA	TRBJ1-5	ASSLSLGYQPQH
TRBV6-1	NA	TRBJ1-6	ASSSGTPLSPLH
TRBV12-3/TRBV12-4	TRBD2	TRBJ2-1	ASSLEILAGVRSYNEQF
TRBV2	TRBD1	TRBJ2-7	ASSETPIRTGREQY
TRBV12-3/TRBV12-4	NA	TRBJ1-4	ASSLEIGETNEKLF
TRBV5-6	NA	TRBJ2-1	ASSLSGVPSNEQF
TRBV7-2	NA	TRBJ2-6	ASSLVSSGYGANVLT
TRBV24-1	TRBD1	TRBJ1-1	ATSGIGTDEAF